This T cell receptor beta chain comes out of a study of identical twins. The CDR3 covers 13 residues. Between the trimmed V and J ends, which lost 3 bases and 5 bases, there was a span of 10 bases. Germline V CDR1 and CDR2: SGHTA, FQGNSA. This clonotype was seen repeatedly, ten times or more. TCRdb fed the 5' RACE reads into MiXCR, producing one record per CDR3 protein. The table shows hundreds of thousands of distinct CDR3 sequences, with 15% to 20% occurring only once. The same data also went into a second study, on T cells expressing NK-cell markers. As that report states: In a handful of donors, dominant NKG2C+ clonotypes were roughly 1.0-7.5% of CD8+ T cells.

The clonotype was recovered from a woman aged 18-35 years in good health. The sequenced material came from PBMCs. The rearrangement joins TRBV7-2 to TRBJ1-1; D perhaps matches TRBD1 (5 bases). The CDR3: CASSLGRATEAFF. The CDR3 region has the DNA TGTGCCAGCAGCTTGGGCAGGGCGACTGAAGCTTTCTTT.